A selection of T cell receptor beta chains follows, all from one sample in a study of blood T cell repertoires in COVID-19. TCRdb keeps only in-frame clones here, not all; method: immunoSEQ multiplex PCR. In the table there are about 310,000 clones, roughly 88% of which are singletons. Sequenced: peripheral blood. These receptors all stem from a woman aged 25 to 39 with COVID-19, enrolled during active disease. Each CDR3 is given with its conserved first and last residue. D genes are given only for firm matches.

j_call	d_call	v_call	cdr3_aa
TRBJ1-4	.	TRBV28	CASWPGATNEKLFF
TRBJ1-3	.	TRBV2	CASNSWRTVGNTIYF
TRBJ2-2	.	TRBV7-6	CASSLTGSNTGELFF
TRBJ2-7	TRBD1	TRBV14	CASSWGQPAYEQYF
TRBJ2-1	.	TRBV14	CASSQGSVRAGQFF
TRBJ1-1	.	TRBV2	CASLYPAEAEAFF
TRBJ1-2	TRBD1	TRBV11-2	CASSLNHGTGTNYGYTF
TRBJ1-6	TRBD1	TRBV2	CASRGQNSPLHF
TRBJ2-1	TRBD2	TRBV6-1	CASSGDTSGRGNEQFF
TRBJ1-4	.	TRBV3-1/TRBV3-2	CASSQELTGQREKLFF
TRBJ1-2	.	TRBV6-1	CASSETGLNLYGYTF
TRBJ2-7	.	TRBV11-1	CASSLFQGGSYEQYF
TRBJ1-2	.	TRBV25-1	CASSPLGEPNYGYTF
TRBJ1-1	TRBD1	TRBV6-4	CASSVDRGATEAFF
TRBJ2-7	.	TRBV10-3	CAISEGEGYEQYF
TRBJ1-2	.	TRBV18	CASSPGQINYGYTF
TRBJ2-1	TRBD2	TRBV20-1	CGGDFNNEQFF
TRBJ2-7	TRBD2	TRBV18	CASSPPAASGSGVRGYEQYF
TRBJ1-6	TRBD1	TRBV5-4	CASSIVSGQGAHSPLHF
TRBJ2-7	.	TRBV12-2	CASRSGTMKDQEYF
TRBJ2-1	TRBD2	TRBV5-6	CASSLRSSGGYNEQFF
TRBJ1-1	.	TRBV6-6	CASSYVTRTSEAFF
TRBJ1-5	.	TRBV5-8	CASSLPLGWYSNQPQHF
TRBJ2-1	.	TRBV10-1	CASSESGSLRHEQFF
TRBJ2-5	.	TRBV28	CASSLRRLGNQETQYF
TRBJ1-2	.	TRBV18	CASSPPDSDNYGYTF
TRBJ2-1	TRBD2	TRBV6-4	CASSAGLAGGKGYNEQFF
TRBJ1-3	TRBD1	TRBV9	CASSASGTGFSF
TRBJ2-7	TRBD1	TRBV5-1	CASSYDRAYYEQYF
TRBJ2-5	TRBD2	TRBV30	CAWRGLAGETQYF
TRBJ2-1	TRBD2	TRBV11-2	CASSLGREGQQFF
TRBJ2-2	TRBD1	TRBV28	CASNQGVVDTGELFF
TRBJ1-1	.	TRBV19	CASSIPAQVGHTEAFF
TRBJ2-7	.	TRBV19	CASSMGGTGVSEQYF
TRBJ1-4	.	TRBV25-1	CASRSDRNEKLFF
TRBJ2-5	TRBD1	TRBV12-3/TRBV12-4	CASRGQGISGLYF
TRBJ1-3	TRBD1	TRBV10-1	CASSRDRGSSGNTIYF
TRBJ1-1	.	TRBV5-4	CASSLRQVMNTEAFF
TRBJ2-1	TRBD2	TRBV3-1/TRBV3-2	CASSQDSGRAVNEQFF